This T cell receptor (beta chain) stems from a study of blood T cell repertoires in COVID-19. Turning to the study itself: The United States, Italy and Spain were the sources of the acute and convalescent COVID-19 samples. From T cells, B-cell-depleted T cells, or PBMCs came the material, which was cDNA or gDNA.

Per germline, CDR1 SGHTA and CDR2 FQGTGA. The V end was cut by 4 bases, the J end by 6 bases, with 23 bases between. The CDR3 sequence is 17 residues long. Sequenced by immunoSEQ multiplex PCR; TCRdb stores in-frame clones only, minus some. This table holds approximately 210,000 clones, 94% found once. Patients from Seattle were sampled longitudinally, starting during active infection. The chain uses TRBV7-3 and TRBJ2-3; tentatively, D is TRBD1 (6 bases). The TCR sequence derives from a man aged 25 to 45 with COVID-19, enrolled during active disease. The sequencing input was peripheral blood. CDR3 DNA: TGTGCCAGCAGCTCCCAGGCGACAGGCGGATACTATGATACGCAGTATTTT. It codes for CASSSQATGGYYDTQYF.